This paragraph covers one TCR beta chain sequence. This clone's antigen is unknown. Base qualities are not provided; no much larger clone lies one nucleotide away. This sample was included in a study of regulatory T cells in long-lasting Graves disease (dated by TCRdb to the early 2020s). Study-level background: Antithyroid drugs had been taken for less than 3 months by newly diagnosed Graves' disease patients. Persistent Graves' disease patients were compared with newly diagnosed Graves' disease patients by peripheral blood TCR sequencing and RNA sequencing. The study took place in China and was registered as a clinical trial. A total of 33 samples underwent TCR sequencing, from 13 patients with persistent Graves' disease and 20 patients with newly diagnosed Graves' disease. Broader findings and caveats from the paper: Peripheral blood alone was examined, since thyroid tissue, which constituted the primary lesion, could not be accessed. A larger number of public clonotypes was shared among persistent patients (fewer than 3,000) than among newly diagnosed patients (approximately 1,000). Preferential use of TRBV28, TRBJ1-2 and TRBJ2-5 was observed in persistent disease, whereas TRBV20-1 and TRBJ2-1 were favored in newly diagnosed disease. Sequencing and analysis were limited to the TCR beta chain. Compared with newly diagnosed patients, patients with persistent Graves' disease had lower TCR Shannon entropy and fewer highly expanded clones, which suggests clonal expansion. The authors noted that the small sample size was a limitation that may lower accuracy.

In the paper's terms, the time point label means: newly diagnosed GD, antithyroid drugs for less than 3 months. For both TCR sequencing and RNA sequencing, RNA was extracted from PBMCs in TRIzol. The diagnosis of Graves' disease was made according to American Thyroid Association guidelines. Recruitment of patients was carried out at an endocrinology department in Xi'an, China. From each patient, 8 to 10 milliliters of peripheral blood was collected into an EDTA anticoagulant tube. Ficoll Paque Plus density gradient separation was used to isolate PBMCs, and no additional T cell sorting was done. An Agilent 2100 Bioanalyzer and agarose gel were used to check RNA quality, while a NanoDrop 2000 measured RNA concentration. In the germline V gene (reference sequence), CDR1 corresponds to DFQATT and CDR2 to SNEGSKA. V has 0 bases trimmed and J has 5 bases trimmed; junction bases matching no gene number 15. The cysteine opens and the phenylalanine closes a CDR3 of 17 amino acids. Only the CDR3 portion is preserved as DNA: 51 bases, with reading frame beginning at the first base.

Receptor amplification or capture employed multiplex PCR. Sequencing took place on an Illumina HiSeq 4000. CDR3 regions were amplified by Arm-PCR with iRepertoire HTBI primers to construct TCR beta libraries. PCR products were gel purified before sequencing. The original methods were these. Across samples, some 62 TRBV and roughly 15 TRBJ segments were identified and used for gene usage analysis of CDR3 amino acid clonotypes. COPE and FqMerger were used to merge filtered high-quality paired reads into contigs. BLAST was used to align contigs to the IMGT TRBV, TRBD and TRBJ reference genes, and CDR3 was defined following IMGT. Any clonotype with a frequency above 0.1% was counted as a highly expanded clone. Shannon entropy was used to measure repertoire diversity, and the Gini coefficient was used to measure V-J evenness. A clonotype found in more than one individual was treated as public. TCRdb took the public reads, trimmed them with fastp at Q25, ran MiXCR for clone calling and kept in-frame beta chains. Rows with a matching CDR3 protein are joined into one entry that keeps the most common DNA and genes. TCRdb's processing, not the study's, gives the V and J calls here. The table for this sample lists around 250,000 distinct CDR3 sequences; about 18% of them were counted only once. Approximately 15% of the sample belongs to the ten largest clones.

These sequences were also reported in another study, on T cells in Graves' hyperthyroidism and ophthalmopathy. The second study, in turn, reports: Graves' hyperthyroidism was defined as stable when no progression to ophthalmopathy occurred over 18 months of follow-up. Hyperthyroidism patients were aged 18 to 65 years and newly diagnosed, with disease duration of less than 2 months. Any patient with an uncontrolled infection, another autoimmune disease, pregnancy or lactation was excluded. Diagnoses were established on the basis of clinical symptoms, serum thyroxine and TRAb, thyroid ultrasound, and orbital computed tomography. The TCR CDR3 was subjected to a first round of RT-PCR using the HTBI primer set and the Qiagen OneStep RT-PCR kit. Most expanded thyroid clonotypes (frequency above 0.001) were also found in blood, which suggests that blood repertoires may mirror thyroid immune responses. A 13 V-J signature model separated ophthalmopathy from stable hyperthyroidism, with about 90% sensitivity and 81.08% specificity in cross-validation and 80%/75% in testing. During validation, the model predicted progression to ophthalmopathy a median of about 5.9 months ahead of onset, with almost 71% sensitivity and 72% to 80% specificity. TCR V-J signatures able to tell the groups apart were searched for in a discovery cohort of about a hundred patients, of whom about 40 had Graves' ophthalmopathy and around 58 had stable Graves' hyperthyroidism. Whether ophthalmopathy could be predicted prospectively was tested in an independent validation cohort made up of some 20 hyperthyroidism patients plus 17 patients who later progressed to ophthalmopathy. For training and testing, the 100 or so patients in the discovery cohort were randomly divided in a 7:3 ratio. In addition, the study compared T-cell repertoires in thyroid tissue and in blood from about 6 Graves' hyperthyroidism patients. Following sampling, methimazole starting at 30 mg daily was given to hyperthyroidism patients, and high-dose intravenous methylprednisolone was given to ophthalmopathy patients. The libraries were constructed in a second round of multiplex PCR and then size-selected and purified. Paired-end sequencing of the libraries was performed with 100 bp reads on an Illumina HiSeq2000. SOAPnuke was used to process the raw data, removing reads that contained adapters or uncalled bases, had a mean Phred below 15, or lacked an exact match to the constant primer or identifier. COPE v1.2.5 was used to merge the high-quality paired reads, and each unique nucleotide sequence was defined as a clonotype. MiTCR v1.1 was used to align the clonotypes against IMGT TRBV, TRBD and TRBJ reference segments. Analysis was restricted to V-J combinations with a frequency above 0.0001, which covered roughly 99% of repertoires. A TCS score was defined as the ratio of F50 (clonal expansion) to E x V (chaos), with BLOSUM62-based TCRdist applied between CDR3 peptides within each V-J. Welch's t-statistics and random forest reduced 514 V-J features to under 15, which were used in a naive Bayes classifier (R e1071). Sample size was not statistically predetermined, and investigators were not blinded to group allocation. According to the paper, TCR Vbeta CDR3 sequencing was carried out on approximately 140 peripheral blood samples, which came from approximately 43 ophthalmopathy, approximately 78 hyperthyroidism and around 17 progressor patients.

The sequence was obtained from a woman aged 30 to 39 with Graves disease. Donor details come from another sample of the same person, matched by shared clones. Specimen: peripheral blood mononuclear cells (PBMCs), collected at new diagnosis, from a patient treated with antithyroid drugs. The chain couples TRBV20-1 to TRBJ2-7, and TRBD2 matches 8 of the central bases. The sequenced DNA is TGCAGTGCTAGAGATCTTAATTCGGGGGGGCGCATCGACGAGCAGTACTTC. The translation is CSARDLNSGGRIDEQYF.